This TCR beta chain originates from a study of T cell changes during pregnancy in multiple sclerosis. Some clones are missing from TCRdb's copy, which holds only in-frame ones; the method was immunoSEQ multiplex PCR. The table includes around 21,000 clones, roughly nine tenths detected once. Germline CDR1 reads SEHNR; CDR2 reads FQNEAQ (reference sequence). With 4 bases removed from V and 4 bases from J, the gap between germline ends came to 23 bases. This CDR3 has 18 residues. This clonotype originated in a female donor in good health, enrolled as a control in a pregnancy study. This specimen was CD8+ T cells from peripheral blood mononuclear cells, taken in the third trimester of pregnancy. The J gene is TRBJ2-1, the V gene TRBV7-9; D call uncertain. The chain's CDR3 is CASSSLIYSAGKYNEQFF. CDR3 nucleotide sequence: TGTGCCAGCAGCTCCTTGATTTACTCGGCAGGAAAATACAATGAGCAGTTCTTC.